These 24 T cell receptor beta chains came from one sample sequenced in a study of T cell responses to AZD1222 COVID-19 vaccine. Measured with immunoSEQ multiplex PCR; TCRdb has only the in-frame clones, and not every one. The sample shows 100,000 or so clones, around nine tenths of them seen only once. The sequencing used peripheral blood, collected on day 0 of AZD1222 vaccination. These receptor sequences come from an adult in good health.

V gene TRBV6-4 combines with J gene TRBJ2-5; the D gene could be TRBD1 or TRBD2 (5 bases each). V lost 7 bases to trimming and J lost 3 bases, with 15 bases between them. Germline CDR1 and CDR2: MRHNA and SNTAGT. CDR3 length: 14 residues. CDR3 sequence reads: CASNSRDGKETQYF. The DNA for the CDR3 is TGTGCCAGCAATTCCCGGGACGGCAAAGAGACCCAGTACTTC.

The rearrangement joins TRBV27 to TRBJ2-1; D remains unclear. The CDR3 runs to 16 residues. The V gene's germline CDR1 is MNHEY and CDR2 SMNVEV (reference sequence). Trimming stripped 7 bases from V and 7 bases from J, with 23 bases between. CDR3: CASNTYGTVVGNEQFF. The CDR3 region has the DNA TGTGCCAGCAATACCTATGGTACAGTGGTGGGAAATGAGCAGTTCTTC.

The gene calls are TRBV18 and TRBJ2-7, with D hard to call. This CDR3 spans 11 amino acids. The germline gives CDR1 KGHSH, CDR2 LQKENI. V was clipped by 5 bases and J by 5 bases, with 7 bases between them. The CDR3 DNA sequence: TGTGCCAGCTCAGGTGGTGACGAGCAGTACTTC. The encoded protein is CASSGGDEQYF.

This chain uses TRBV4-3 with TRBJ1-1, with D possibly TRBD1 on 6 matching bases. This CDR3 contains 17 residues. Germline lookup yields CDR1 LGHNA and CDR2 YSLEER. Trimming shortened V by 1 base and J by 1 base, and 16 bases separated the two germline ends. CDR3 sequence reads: CASSQGKGARGNTEAFF. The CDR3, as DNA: TGCGCCAGCAGCCAAGGAAAAGGGGCCAGGGGGAACACTGAAGCTTTCTTT.

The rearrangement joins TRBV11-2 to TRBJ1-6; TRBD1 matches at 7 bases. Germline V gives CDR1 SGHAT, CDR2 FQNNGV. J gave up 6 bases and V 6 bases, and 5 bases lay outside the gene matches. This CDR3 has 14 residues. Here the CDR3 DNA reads TGTGCCAGCAGTCCGGGACAGCTTAATTCACCCCTCCACTTT. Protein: CASSPGQLNSPLHF.

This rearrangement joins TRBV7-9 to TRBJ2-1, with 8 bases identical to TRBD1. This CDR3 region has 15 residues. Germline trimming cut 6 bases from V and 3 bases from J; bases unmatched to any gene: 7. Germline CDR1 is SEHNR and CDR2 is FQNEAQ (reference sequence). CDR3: CASRGPGQDYNEQFF. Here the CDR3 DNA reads TGTGCCAGCAGGGGGCCGGGACAGGACTACAATGAGCAGTTCTTC.

The CDR3 DNA follows: TGCGCCAGCAGCCATCGCACGCGGAACGACGGCACAGATACGCAGTATTTT. Protein product: CASSHRTRNDGTDTQYF. The chain couples TRBV4-1 to TRBJ2-3; D not resolved. The CDR3 is 17 amino acids. The V gene's germline CDR1 is MGHRA and CDR2 YSYEKL. V was cut by 3 bases and J by 1 base, with 17 bases left in between.

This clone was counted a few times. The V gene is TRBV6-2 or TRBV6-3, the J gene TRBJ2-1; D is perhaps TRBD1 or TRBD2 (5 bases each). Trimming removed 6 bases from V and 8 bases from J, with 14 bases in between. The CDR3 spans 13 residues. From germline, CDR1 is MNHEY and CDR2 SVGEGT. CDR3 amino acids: CASSLDGTDEQFF. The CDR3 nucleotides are TGTGCCAGCAGCCTAGACGGGACGGATGAGCAGTTCTTC.

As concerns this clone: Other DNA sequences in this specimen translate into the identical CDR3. The CDR3 loop is CASSLGRTNTGELFF. As DNA, the CDR3 is TGTGCCAGCAGCTTGGGGCGGACGAACACCGGGGAGCTGTTTTTT. The chain couples TRBV5-5 to TRBJ2-2; D is undetermined. Germline V CDR1 and CDR2: SGHKS, YYEKEE (reference sequence). Trimming pared 0 bases from V and 0 bases from J, leaving 6 bases between. CDR3 length equals 15 residues.

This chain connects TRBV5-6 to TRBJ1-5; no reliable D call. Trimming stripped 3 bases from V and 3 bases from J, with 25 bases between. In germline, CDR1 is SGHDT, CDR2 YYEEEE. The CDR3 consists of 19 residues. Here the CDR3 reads CASSSYPRDYFLPNQPQHF. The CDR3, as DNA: TGTGCCAGCAGCTCATACCCACGAGACTACTTCCTACCCAATCAGCCCCAGCATTTT.

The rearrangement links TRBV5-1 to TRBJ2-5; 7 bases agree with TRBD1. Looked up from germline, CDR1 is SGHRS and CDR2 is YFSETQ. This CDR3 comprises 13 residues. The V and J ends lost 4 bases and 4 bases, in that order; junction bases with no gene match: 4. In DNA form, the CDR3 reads TGCGCCAGCAGCCCCCGACAGGGAGAGACCCAGTACTTC. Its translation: CASSPRQGETQYF.

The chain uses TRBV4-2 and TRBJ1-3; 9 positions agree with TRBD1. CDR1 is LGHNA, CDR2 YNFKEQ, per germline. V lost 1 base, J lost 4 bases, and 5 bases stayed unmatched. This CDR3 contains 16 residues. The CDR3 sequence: CASSQVGTGRGNTIYF. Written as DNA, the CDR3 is TGTGCCAGCAGCCAAGTGGGGACAGGGCGGGGAAACACCATATATTTT.

In DNA, the CDR3 is TGTGCCTGGAGCAAGGGGGGGGGCAATCAGCCCCAGCATTTT. Its translation: CAWSKGGGNQPQHF. The chain is built from TRBV30 and TRBJ1-5, with D possibly TRBD1 on 6 matching bases. The ends were cut back, 3 bases at V and 2 bases at J, with 11 bases in the middle. Germline CDR1 and CDR2: GTSNPN and SVGIG (reference sequence). The CDR3 contains 14 residues.

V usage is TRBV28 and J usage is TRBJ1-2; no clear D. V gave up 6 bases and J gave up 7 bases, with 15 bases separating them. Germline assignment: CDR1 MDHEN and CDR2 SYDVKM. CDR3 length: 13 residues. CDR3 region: CASSPSTGIGYTF. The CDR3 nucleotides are TGTGCCAGCAGCCCCTCCACCGGGATTGGCTACACCTTC.

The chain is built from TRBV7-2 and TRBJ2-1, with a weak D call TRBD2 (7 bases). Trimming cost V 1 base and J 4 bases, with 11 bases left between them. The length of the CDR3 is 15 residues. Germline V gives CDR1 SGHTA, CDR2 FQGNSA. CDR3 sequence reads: CASSLVRGAYNEQFF. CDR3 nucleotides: TGTGCCAGCAGCTTAGTTCGGGGGGCGTACAATGAGCAGTTCTTC.

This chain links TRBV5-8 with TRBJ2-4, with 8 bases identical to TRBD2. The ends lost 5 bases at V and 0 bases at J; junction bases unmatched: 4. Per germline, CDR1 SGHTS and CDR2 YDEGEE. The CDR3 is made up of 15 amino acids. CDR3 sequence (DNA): TGTGCCAGCAGGTCGGGGGGGGCAGCCAAAAACATTCAGTACTTC. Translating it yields CASRSGGAAKNIQYF.

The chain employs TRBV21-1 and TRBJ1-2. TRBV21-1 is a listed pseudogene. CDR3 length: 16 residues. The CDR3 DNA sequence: TGTGCCAGCAGCAAAGCGAACCGGGACTGTACTTATGGCTACACCTTC. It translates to CASSKANRDCTYGYTF.

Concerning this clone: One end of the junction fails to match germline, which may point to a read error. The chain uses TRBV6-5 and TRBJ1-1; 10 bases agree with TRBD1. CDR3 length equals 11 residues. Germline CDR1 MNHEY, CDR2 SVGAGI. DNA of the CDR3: TGTGCCAGCACCGACGGGACAGGGGCTTCCTTT. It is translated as CASTDGTGASF.

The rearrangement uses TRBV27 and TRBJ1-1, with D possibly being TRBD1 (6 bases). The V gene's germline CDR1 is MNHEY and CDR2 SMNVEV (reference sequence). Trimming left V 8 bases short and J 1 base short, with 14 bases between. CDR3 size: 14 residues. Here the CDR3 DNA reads TGTGCCAGCTCCGGAGCAGGGGAGAACACTGAAGCTTTCTTT. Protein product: CASSGAGENTEAFF.

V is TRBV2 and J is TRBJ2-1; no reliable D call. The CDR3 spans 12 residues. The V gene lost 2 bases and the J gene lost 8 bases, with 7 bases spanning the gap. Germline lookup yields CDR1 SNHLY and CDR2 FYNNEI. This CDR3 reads CASSEIPYEQFF. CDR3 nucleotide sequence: TGTGCCAGCAGTGAAATCCCCTATGAGCAGTTCTTC.

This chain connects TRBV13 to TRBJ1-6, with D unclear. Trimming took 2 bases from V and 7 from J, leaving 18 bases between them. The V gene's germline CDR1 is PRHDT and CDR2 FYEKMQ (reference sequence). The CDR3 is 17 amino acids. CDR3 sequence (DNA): TGTGCCAGCAGCTTAACCCGGGCGGGCAGAGGGAATTCACCCCTCCACTTT. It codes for CASSLTRAGRGNSPLHF. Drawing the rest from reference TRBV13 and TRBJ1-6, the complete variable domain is AAGVIQSPRHLIKEKRETATLKCYPIPRHDTVYWYQQGPGQDPQFLISFYEKMQSDKGSIPDRFSAQQFSDYHSELNMSSLELGDSALYFCASSLTRAGRGNSPLHFGNGTRLTVT.

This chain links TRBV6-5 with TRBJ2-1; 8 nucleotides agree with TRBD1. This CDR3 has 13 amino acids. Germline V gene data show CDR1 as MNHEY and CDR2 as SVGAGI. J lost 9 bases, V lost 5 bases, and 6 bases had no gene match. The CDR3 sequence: CASSMTGASEQFF. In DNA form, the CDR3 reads TGTGCCAGCAGTATGACAGGGGCGAGTGAGCAGTTCTTC.

The CDR3 DNA is TGTGCCAGCAGCTCCCCCGGGGCCACGAGCTCCTACGAGCAGTACTTC. Translated: CASSSPGATSSYEQYF. The chain has TRBV27 and TRBJ2-7, with D tentatively TRBD1 or TRBD2 (5 bases each). V dropped 6 bases and J dropped 0 bases, with 18 bases sitting between them. The CDR3 contains 16 residues. Looked up from germline, CDR1 is MNHEY and CDR2 is SMNVEV (reference sequence).

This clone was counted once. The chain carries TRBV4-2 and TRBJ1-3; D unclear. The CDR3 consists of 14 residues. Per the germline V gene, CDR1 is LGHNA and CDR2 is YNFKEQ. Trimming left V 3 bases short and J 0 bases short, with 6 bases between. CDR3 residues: CASSQLISGNTIYF. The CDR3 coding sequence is TGTGCCAGCAGCCAGCTGATCTCTGGAAACACCATATATTTT.